Below are 2 T cell receptor beta chains sequenced from a single sample in a study of pediatric ulcerative colitis. Using immunoSEQ multiplex PCR, the repertoire was profiled, and TCRdb retains in-frame clones only, with some absent. The sample has over 45,000 clones, 60% to 85% seen once; the top ten hold 3% to 4.5%. During colonoscopy, one to two rectal pinch biopsies were collected. The sample comprised gut tissue. The source is a girl between 5 and 17 years old with moderate ulcerative colitis.

This chain uses TRBV11-2 with TRBJ2-7; the match to TRBD1 covers 8 bases. The trim removed 3 bases at V and 5 bases at J, leaving 15 bases unmatched. The CDR3 covers 17 residues. Germline V CDR1 and CDR2: SGHAT, FQNNGV. The CDR3 nucleotides are TGTGCCAGCAGCTTTGGCCCGGCGGGTCAGGGGGCTCACGAGCAGTACTTC. As protein: CASSFGPAGQGAHEQYF.

The table lists this clone with a few counts. The chain's CDR3 is CASSLSGVNTEAFF. The CDR3 DNA reads TGTGCCAGCTCACTTTCAGGGGTGAACACTGAAGCTTTCTTT. The V call is TRBV18, the J call TRBJ1-1, with a tentative D call TRBD1 (6 bases). CDR1 and CDR2 (germline): KGHSH, LQKENI. The CDR3 loop spans 14 amino acids. V lost 4 bases and J 0 bases, leaving 9 bases between the germline ends.